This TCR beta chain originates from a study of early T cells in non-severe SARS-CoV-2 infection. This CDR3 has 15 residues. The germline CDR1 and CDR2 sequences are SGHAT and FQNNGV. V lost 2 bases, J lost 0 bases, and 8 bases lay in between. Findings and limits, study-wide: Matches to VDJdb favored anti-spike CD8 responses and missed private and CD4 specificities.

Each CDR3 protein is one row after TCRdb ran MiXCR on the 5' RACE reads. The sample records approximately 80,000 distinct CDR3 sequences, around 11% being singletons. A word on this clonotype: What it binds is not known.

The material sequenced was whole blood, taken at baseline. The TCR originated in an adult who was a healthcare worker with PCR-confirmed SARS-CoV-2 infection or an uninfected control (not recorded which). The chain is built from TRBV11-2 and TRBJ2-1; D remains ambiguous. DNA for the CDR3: TGTGCCAGCAGCTTACTTGTGGGCTCCTACAATGAGCAGTTCTTC. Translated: CASSLLVGSYNEQFF.